This T cell receptor beta chain came from a study of T cells after yellow fever vaccination. Study-level results: The appearance of a small share of clonotypes in both CD4 and CD8 compartments was observed.

5'RACE template switching added a universal primer site and UMIs to TCR cDNA. TCRdb re-analysed the 5' RACE reads in MiXCR, keeping a single row per CDR3 protein. The table includes hundreds of thousands of distinct CDR3 sequences, more than 3% detected once. V shed 1 base and J shed 5 bases, with 12 bases lying between them. The CDR3 covers 15 residues. Germline V CDR1 and CDR2: SGHTA, FQGTGA. This clonotype occurred many times. Its antigen is unidentified. The rearrangement joins TRBV7-3 to TRBJ2-1; D may be TRBD2 (6 bases). The clonotype originates from a man aged 18-30 years who received the YFV17D yellow fever vaccine. This specimen was PBMCs, taken on the day of the yellow fever booster vaccination. CDR3 residues: CASSLRGLTNNEQFF. CDR3 coding DNA: TGTGCCAGCAGCTTAAGGGGACTCACGAACAATGAGCAGTTCTTC.